Listed here is a single T cell receptor beta chain. As originally analysed: Estimation of nucleated cell counts was performed using reference gene primer amplification. Clones were read by immunoSEQ multiplex PCR, and TCRdb kept only the in-frame ones, dropping some. V and J calls and clone size are those listed in that table; D and trimming were worked out from the DNA. Here the sample spans 300,000 to 500,000 clones, more than 75% being singletons. The sample is drawn from a study of blood T cell repertoires in COVID-19. V lost 3 bases to trimming and J lost 2 bases; unmatched junction nucleotides: 5. The germline CDR1 and CDR2 sequences are KGHSH and LQKENI. CDR3 length: 16 amino acids. Assignment of participants to cohorts was predicated upon participant-reported clinical history.

The chain combines TRBV18 with TRBJ2-3; 10 bases agree with TRBD2. The sample was PBMCs or T cells enriched from blood (not recorded which). This receptor was identified in a woman younger than 45 with acute COVID-19. The CDR3: CASSPTSGDSTDTQYF. CDR3 bases: TGTGCCAGCTCACCCACTAGCGGGGATTCCACAGATACGCAGTATTTT.